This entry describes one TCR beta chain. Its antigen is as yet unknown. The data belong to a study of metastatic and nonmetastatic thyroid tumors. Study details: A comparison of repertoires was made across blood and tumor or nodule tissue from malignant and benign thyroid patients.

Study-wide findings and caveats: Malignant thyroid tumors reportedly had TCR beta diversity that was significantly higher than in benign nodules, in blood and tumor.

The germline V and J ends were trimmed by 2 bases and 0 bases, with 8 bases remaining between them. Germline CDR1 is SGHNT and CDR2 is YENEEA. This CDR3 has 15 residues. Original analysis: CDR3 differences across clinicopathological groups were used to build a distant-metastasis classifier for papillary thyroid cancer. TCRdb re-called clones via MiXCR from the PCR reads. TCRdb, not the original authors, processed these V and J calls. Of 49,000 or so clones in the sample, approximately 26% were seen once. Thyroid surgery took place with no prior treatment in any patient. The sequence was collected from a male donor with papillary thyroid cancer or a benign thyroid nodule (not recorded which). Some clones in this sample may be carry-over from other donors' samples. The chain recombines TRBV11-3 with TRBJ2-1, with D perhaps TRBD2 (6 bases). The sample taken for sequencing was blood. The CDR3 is CASSLYGSSYNEQFF. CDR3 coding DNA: TGTGCCAGCAGCTTATACGGGAGCTCCTACAATGAGCAGTTCTTC.